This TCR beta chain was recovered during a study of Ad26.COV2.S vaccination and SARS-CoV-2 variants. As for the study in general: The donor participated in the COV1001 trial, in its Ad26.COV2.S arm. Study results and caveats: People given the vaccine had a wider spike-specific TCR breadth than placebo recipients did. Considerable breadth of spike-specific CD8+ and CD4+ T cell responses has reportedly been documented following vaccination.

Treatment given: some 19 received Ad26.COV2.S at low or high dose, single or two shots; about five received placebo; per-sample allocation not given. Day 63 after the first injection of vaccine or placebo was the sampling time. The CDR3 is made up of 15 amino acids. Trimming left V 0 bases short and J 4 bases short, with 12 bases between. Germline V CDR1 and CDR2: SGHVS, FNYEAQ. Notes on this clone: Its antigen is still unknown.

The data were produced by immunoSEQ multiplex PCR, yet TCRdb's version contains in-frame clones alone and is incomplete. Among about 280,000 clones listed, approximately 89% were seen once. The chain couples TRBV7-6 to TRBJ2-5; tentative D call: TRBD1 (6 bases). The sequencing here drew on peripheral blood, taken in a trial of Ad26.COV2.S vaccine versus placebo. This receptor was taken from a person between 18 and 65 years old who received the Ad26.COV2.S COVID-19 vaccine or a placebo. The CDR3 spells CASSLANRAVETQYF. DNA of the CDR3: TGTGCCAGCAGCTTAGCCAACAGGGCCGTAGAGACCCAGTACTTC.